This T cell receptor (beta chain) was sequenced in a study of early T cells in non-severe SARS-CoV-2 infection. This clonotype was recorded many times. The antigen is not known. The V gene lost 0 bases and the J gene lost 0 bases, with 8 bases spanning the gap. The CDR3 extends over 15 amino acids. The V gene's germline CDR1 is SGHTA and CDR2 FQGNSA. Study-level findings and limits: The VDJdb matching leaned toward anti-spike CD8 responses and overlooked private and CD4 specificities.

Individual cDNA molecules each received unique molecular identifiers attached to them. TCRdb redid the calling of the 5' RACE reads with MiXCR, one entry per CDR3 protein. The data show about 110,000 distinct CDR3 sequences, around an eighth seen once. The clonotype originates from an adult who was a healthcare worker with PCR-confirmed SARS-CoV-2 infection or an uninfected control (not recorded which). The chain has TRBV7-2 and TRBJ2-5; D gene unclear. Sequencing input: whole blood. Here the CDR3 DNA reads TGTGCCAGCAGCTTAGCTTCAGGATACCAAGAGACCCAGTACTTC. Its translation is CASSLASGYQETQYF.